The entry that follows covers one T cell receptor (beta chain) sequence. Germline CDR1 reads DFQATT; CDR2 reads SNEGSKA (reference sequence). The CDR3 totals 19 residues. Between the trimmed V and J ends, which lost 2 bases and 2 bases, there was a span of 25 bases. Together with a sample-barcoded 5' primer, a J-beta primer mix was included in a second PCR lasting roughly 6 to 12 cycles. TCRdb re-called the 5' RACE reads with MiXCR, one entry per CDR3 protein. The sample records some 940,000 distinct CDR3 sequences, under 35% being singletons. This record belongs to a study of blood T cells in healthy people across ages. The sample was also linked to a second study, of T cells of mothers and their children.

Sample: blood. This TCR came from a woman in her forties in good health. The chain couples TRBV20-1 to TRBJ1-5; the D gene is possibly TRBD1 (5 bases). In nucleotides, the CDR3 is TGCAGTGCTAGACGTCGGCGAGGGGCGACGAGATTAGGCAATCAGCCCCAGCATTTT. This translates into CSARRRRGATRLGNQPQHF.